This T cell receptor (beta chain) was recovered during a study of vaccination and CD4 T cells after COVID-19. Study-wide context: Each control culture was treated with a CEFX pool, an HIV-1 Nef pool, or no peptide.

The Oncomine TCR Beta short-read assay sequenced DNA from cultured CD4+ T cells. TCRdb reanalysed the PCR reads using MiXCR and keeps one entry per CDR3 protein. This table has tens of thousands of distinct CDR3 sequences, 28% appearing once. This clonotype was observed at least ten times. The antigen remains unidentified. Time point defined: late sampling 161 to 241 days after vaccination in three convalescent patients. The treatment denotes: roughly ten-day PBMC culture with coronavirus spike peptide pools or control peptides (ViraFEST assay). Culture of 1.9 million or so PBMCs per well took place with 10 IU/ml IL-2 and 9 to 10 ug/ml peptide pools. V was pared by 4 bases and J by 4 bases, with 0 bases of the junction left unmatched. The CDR3 has 14 amino acids. From germline, CDR1 is SQVTM and CDR2 ANQGSEA.

The chain uses TRBV29-1 and TRBJ2-3; 15 bases are shared with TRBD2. This TCR was recovered from a human donor who had recovered from COVID-19. This sample comprised CD4+ T cells from blood, cultured in vitro, obtained about 7 months after SARS-CoV-2 vaccination. CDR3 nucleotide sequence: TGCAGCGTTGGGACTAGCGGGAGGGCAGATACGCAGTATTTT. This encodes CSVGTSGRADTQYF.